This T cell receptor (beta chain) originates from a study of cytotoxic CD8 clonotypes in ibrutinib-treated CLL. Regarding the study as a whole: Among the clonotypes, public ones were uncommon and contracted or held stable on treatment. Sustained-remission and progressing patients had unequal sampling times. Having risen at ibrutinib response, clonality had fallen back toward baseline by progression.

The assay was immunoSEQ multiplex PCR, and TCRdb's table has in-frame clones only and misses some. The sample shows tens of thousands of clones, 90% of them seen only once. Concerning this clone itself: Its antigen is currently unknown.

The CDR3 totals 13 residues. V lost 0 bases, J lost 5 bases, and 3 bases stayed unmatched. CDR1 and CDR2 from the germline V gene are GTSNPN and SVGIG (reference sequence). V usage is TRBV30 and J usage is TRBJ1-2, with TRBD1 matching over 7 bases. This TCR was recovered from a human donor with chronic lymphocytic leukemia. This specimen was PBMCs, taken after 12 months of ibrutinib treatment. CDR3 DNA: TGTGCCTGGAGTGTGAGGGACAGATATGGCTACACCTTC. Translating gives CAWSVRDRYGYTF. Complete variable domain (other parts from reference TRBV30 and TRBJ1-2): SQTIHQWPATLVQPVGSPLSLECTVEGTSNPNLYWYRQAAGRGLQLLFYSVGIGQISSEVPQNLSASRPQDRQFILSSKKLLLSDSGFYLCAWSVRDRYGYTFGSGTRLTVV.